Below are 6 T cell receptor beta chains sequenced from a single sample in a study of technical replicates of blood from a few donors (dated 2017 in TCRdb). The library was generated by the immunoSEQ multiplex PCR assay. TCRdb provides this immuneACCESS table in a form limited to in-frame rearrangements. Some clones are lacking; in checked studies, under half of them reflect an unresolved V gene, and why the rest are absent is not known. A total of 80,000 or so clones appear in this sample, approximately 98% of them only once. Approximately 0.2% of the sample is in the top ten clones. The sequenced material came from T cells isolated from PBMCs. Every receptor here comes from a human donor in good health.

This chain joins TRBV2 and TRBJ1-1, with 7 bases that match TRBD1. CDR3 size: 13 residues. V shed 8 bases, J shed 2 bases, and the junction held 5 bases outside the gene matches. Germline CDR1 is SNHLY and CDR2 is FYNNEI. CDR3 protein: CASGRGINTEAFF. CDR3 in DNA: TGTGCCAGCGGCAGGGGGATTAACACTGAAGCTTTCTTT.

This chain links TRBV11-2 with TRBJ1-1, with TRBD1 as a possible D gene (5 bases). Trimming took 2 bases from V and 2 from J, leaving 12 bases between them. Germline CDR1 is SGHAT and CDR2 is FQNNGV. The CDR3 runs 15 residues. CDR3 in DNA: TGTGCCAGCAGCTTAAGAGGGACTTACAACACTGAAGCTTTCTTT. As protein: CASSLRGTYNTEAFF. The entire variable domain, with the rest obtained from reference TRBV11-2 and TRBJ1-1, is as follows: EAGVAQSPRYKIIEKRQSVAFWCNPISGHATLYWYQQILGQGPKLLIQFQNNGVVDDSQLPKDRFSAERLKGVDSTLKIQPAKLEDSAVYLCASSLRGTYNTEAFFGQGTRLTVV.

This chain connects TRBV7-9 to TRBJ1-2; D unclear. The CDR3 is 14 residues long. V was shortened by 1 base and J by 4 bases, with 10 bases between the two germline ends. CDR1 SEHNR and CDR2 FQNEAQ come from the germline V gene (reference sequence). CDR3 sequence (DNA): TGTGCCAGCAGCTTAGTAAAGGAGATCTATGGCTACACCTTC. It yields the protein CASSLVKEIYGYTF.

This chain connects TRBV7-6 to TRBJ1-1; D not resolved. Trimming took off 1 base at V and 0 bases at J, with 6 bases between the two ends. Germline V CDR1 and CDR2: SGHVS, FNYEAQ. The CDR3 covers 14 residues. CDR3 sequence: CASSLGRLNTEAFF. CDR3 nucleotide sequence: TGTGCCAGCAGCTTAGGCAGGTTGAACACTGAAGCTTTCTTT.

The CDR3 nucleotides are TGTGCCTTCGGGGTGGTGTTGGACACTGAAGCTTTCTTT. Its protein product is CAFGVVLDTEAFF. The rearrangement links TRBV30 to TRBJ1-1, with D unclear. Trimming left V 7 bases short and J 3 bases short, with 15 bases between. CDR3 length: 13 residues. Germline CDR1 and CDR2: GTSNPN and SVGIG (reference sequence).

This chain connects TRBV30 to TRBJ1-5; no firm D call. The CDR3 has 14 residues. CDR1 and CDR2 (germline): GTSNPN, SVGIG (reference sequence). V was shortened by 2 bases and J by 2 bases, with 10 bases between the two germline ends. CDR3 in amino acids: CAWSYGGGNQPQHF. The CDR3 DNA sequence: TGTGCCTGGAGTTATGGAGGCGGCAATCAGCCCCAGCATTTT.